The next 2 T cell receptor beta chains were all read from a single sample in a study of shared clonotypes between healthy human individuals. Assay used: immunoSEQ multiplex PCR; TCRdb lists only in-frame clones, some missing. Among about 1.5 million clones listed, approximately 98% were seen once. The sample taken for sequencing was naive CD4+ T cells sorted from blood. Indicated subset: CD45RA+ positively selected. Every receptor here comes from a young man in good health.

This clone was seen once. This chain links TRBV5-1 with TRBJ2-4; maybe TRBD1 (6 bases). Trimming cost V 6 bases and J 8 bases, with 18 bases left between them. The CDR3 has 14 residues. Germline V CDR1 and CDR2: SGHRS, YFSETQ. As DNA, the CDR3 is TGCGCCAGCAACGCAGGGGCGAAGACGGACATTCAGTACTTC. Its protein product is CASNAGAKTDIQYF.

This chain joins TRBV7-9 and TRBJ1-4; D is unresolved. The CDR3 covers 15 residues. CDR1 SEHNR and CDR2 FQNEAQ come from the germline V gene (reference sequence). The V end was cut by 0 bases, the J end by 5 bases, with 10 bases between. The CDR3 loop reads CASSLARAENEKLFF. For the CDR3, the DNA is TGTGCCAGCAGCTTAGCGCGGGCGGAAAATGAAAAACTGTTTTTT.